This T cell receptor beta chain came from a study of T cell responses to AZD1222 COVID-19 vaccine. Study results and caveats: Seropositive AZD1222 recipients at baseline numbered only five or six. Researchers report vaccine-associated CD4 TCRs spanning spike, with dominance at 160-218 and 743-854. Donors were largely white British and mainly female; clonal diversity was possibly underestimated. Two doses of AZD1222 preceded a rise in Spike-specific TCR breadth and depth.

As concerns this clone: Its specificity is not known.

V lost 4 bases and J 4 bases, leaving 11 bases between the germline ends. The CDR3 has 13 amino acids. Germline CDR1 reads LNHDA; CDR2 reads SQIVND (reference sequence). Using immunoSEQ multiplex PCR, the repertoire was profiled, and TCRdb retains in-frame clones only, with some absent. The sample lists 95,000 or so clones, 70% to 90% occurring once. The chain couples TRBV19 to TRBJ2-7; D might be TRBD1 (5 bases). This sample comprised peripheral blood, obtained on day 0 of AZD1222 vaccination. The sequence derives from an adult in good health. CDR3 residues: CASSKQTAYEQYF. The CDR3 DNA sequence: TGTGCCAGTAGTAAACAGACAGCGTACGAGCAGTACTTC. Using reference TRBV19 and TRBJ2-7 for the parts outside the CDR3, the full variable domain is DGGITQSPKYLFRKEGQNVTLSCEQNLNHDAMYWYRQDPGQGLRLIYYSQIVNDFQKGDIAEGYSVSREKKESFPLTVTSAQKNPTAFYLCASSKQTAYEQYFGPGTRLTVT.